The 13 T cell receptor beta chains reported below all come from one sample, sequenced in a study of T cell responses to AZD1222 COVID-19 vaccine. Here immunoSEQ multiplex PCR was the method, and the copy in TCRdb shows in-frame clones only, minus some. Among 50,000 to 65,000 clones listed, around 81% were seen once. This sample comprised peripheral blood, obtained 28 days after the second AZD1222 dose. The receptor set was obtained from an adult who received the AZD1222 COVID-19 vaccine.

This chain uses TRBV27 with TRBJ1-4; tentatively, D is TRBD1 (5 bases). V lost 2 bases and J lost 7, with 5 bases in between. Germline CDR1 reads MNHEY; CDR2 reads SMNVEV (reference sequence). The length of the CDR3 is 12 residues. Here the CDR3 DNA reads TGTGCCAGCAGTTTAGGGGGTGAAAAACTGTTTTTT. This gives the protein CASSLGGEKLFF.

The rearrangement joins TRBV7-2 to TRBJ1-5, with D unresolved. With 5 bases removed from V and 4 bases from J, the gap between germline ends came to 15 bases. Per germline, CDR1 SGHTA and CDR2 FQGNSA. The CDR3 runs 15 residues. The CDR3 nucleotides are TGTGCCAGCAGCCCGAGTTCCGCTACGAATCAGCCCCAGCATTTT. Amino acids: CASSPSSATNQPQHF.

The gene calls are TRBV6-5 and TRBJ1-2; D gene uncertain. The CDR3 loop spans 13 amino acids. V lost 5 bases and J lost 4, with 11 bases in between. CDR1 is MNHEY, CDR2 SVGAGI, per germline. The CDR3 region is CASSPDWGYGYTF. The CDR3 nucleotides read TGTGCCAGCAGTCCCGACTGGGGCTATGGCTACACCTTC.

The V and J genes are TRBV28 and TRBJ2-7; TRBD1 matches at 7 bases. Germline V CDR1 and CDR2: MDHEN, SYDVKM. The V gene end was trimmed by 5 bases and the J gene end by 3 bases; junction bases not matched to a gene: 7. The CDR3 totals 14 residues. This chain's CDR3 is CASSPGTVHYEQYF. DNA of the CDR3: TGTGCCAGCAGTCCCGGGACAGTGCACTACGAGCAGTACTTC.

The V gene is TRBV24-1, the J gene TRBJ2-7; D is unresolved. With 5 bases removed from V and 6 bases from J, the gap between germline ends came to 13 bases. This CDR3 is 13 amino acids long. CDR1 is KGHDR and CDR2 is SFDVKD in the germline V gene. CDR3 sequence (DNA): TGTGCCACCAGTGGTCACGGTGGTGGCGAGCAGTACTTC. Residues: CATSGHGGGEQYF.

The chain couples TRBV15 to TRBJ2-5; 7 bases agree with TRBD2. V lost 0 bases and J lost 3; bases outside the gene matches: 4. Germline values: CDR1 LNHNV, CDR2 YYDKDF (reference sequence). There are 15 residues in the CDR3. DNA of the CDR3: TGTGCCACCAGCAGAGATCGGGGGGTCGAAGAGACCCAGTACTTC. This sequence encodes CATSRDRGVEETQYF. Based on the CDR3 plus reference TRBV15 and TRBJ2-5, the full variable domain is DAMVIQNPRYQVTQFGKPVTLSCSQTLNHNVMYWYQQKSSQAPKLLFHYYDKDFNNEADTPDNFQSRRPNTSFCFLDIRSPGLGDTAMYLCATSRDRGVEETQYFGPGTRLLVL.

The gene calls are TRBV3-1 (or the pseudogene TRBV3-2) and TRBJ2-1; D call uncertain. Germline CDR1 and CDR2: LGHDT and YNNKEL (reference sequence). This CDR3 contains 15 residues. The ends were cut back, 0 bases at V and 6 bases at J, with 12 bases in the middle. The CDR3 reads CASSQEKIWSNEQFF. The CDR3 region has the DNA TGTGCCAGCAGCCAAGAAAAAATTTGGTCCAATGAGCAGTTCTTC.

The chain couples TRBV5-1 to TRBJ2-7; the match to TRBD2 covers 9 bases. The junction had 6 bases not matched to a gene; V was cut back by 4 bases and J by 1 base. The CDR3 is 15 residues long. From germline, CDR1 is SGHRS and CDR2 YFSETQ. CDR3 in amino acids: CASSLGLATSYEQYF. The CDR3 bases are TGCGCCAGCAGCCTCGGACTAGCGACTTCCTACGAGCAGTACTTC.

The V call is TRBV30, the J call TRBJ1-5; D may be TRBD1 (5 bases). The germline V gene has CDR1 GTSNPN and CDR2 SVGIG (reference sequence). Trimming left V 3 bases short and J 0 bases short, with 18 bases between. The CDR3 consists of 17 residues. CDR3 loop: CAWSRRTGTVSNQPQHF. The CDR3 coding sequence is TGTGCCTGGAGCAGACGAACCGGGACGGTTAGCAATCAGCCCCAGCATTTT.

The chain links TRBV18 to TRBJ1-1; 8 bases are shared with TRBD1. After removal of 5 bases from V and 5 bases from J, the junction contained 7 bases not matched to a gene. Germline CDR1 and CDR2: KGHSH and LQKENI. This CDR3 is built from 14 residues. In DNA form, the CDR3 reads TGTGCCAGCTCAATGGACAGGGATGGGACTGAAGCTTTCTTT. Protein sequence: CASSMDRDGTEAFF.

This chain joins TRBV18 and TRBJ2-1, with 8 bases identical to TRBD2. The CDR3 runs to 14 residues. Germline CDR1 is KGHSH and CDR2 is LQKENI. V lost 8 bases and J lost 1; bases outside the gene matches: 4. The CDR3 DNA reads TGTGCCAGCCGGGGGGGAGGATCCTACAATGAGCAGTTCTTC. It encodes CASRGGGSYNEQFF. Complete variable domain (other parts from reference TRBV18 and TRBJ2-1): NAGVMQNPRHLVRRRGQEARLRCSPMKGHSHVYWYRQLPEEGLKFMVYLQKENIIDESGMPKERFSAEFPKEGPSILRIQQVVRGDSAAYFCASRGGGSYNEQFFGPGTRLTVL.

The V call is TRBV19, the J call TRBJ1-5, with D perhaps matching TRBD1 (6 bases). V lost 4 bases and J lost 7, with 23 bases in between. Germline V lookup: CDR1 LNHDA, CDR2 SQIVND (reference sequence). This CDR3 has 17 residues. The CDR3 nucleotides are TGTGCCAGTAGTACCTTACTTAGGACAGAGCAGCGACAGCCCCAGCATTTT. The encoded protein is CASSTLLRTEQRQPQHF.

CDR3 loop: CSVVPQNIYGYTF. CDR3 nucleotide sequence: TGCAGCGTTGTTCCACAGAACATCTATGGCTACACCTTC. The genes are TRBV29-1 and TRBJ1-2; D is undetermined. CDR1 and CDR2 (germline): SQVTM, ANQGSEA. The CDR3 runs to 13 residues. Trimming cost V 4 bases and J 4 bases, with 13 bases left between them.